This is a list of T cell receptor beta chains from one sample in a study of CD4 T cells in relation to SARS-CoV-2 and coronaviruses. No antigens are known for them. Produced via immunoSEQ multiplex PCR; TCRdb's table is partial and in-frame only. Of tens of thousands of clones listed, 73% are singletons. Sequenced input: CD4+ T cells from PBMCs, cultured in vitro. The receptors were sampled from a human donor in good health. CDR3s include the opening cysteine and the closing phenylalanine or tryptophan. The D gene is left open where the match is weak. The size entry is marked missing in some rows and otherwise reads once, few, many or a size class.

v_call	cdr3_length	d_call	j_call	clone_size	cdr3_aa	cdr3_nt
TRBV5-1	19	NA	TRBJ2-3	NA	CASSPRRTTGGPPLGTQYF	TGCGCCAGCAGCCCCCGGCGGACGACGGGGGGCCCTCCTCTTGGTACGCAGTATTTT
TRBV10-3	13	NA	TRBJ2-5	once	CANARAHQETQYF	TGTGCCAACGCGCGGGCCCACCAAGAGACCCAGTACTTC
TRBV7-2	14	TRBD1	TRBJ2-7	NA	CASSFGQGEYEQYF	TGTGCCAGCAGCTTCGGACAGGGGGAGTACGAGCAGTACTTC
TRBV6-2/TRBV6-3	16	NA	TRBJ1-6	few	CASSPSGASYNSPLHF	TGTGCCAGCAGCCCTAGCGGAGCCTCCTATAATTCACCCCTCCACTTT
TRBV18	15	NA	TRBJ2-1	NA	CASSPPSRAVDEQFF	TGTGCCAGCTCACCACCGTCCAGGGCTGTGGATGAGCAGTTCTTC
TRBV6-6	16	TRBD2	TRBJ2-3	once	CASSYSLRGGTDTQYF	TGTGCCAGCAGTTACTCTCTGCGGGGGGGCACAGATACGCAGTATTTT
TRBV9	14	TRBD2	TRBJ2-5	NA	CASNLAGGQETQYF	TGTGCCAGCAATCTAGCGGGGGGGCAAGAGACCCAGTACTTC
TRBV5-4	16	TRBD2	TRBJ2-3	NA	CASSLSLAGAIDTQYF	TGTGCCAGCAGCCTTTCTCTAGCGGGGGCAATAGATACGCAGTATTTT
TRBV6-5	13	NA	TRBJ1-6	NA	CAAGRSRDSPLHF	TGTGCCGCCGGCAGGAGCCGGGATTCACCCCTCCACTTT
TRBV12-3/TRBV12-4	13	TRBD1	TRBJ2-7	NA	CASSKTGIYEQYF	TGTGCCAGCAGTAAGACAGGGATCTACGAGCAGTACTTC
TRBV29-1	13	NA	TRBJ1-4	NA	CSVHTGTHEKLFF	TGCAGCGTTCATACCGGGACACATGAAAAACTGTTTTTT
TRBV6-5	12	NA	TRBJ1-2	few	CASSTVPYGYTF	TGTGCCAGCAGTACGGTCCCCTATGGCTACACCTTC
TRBV3-1/TRBV3-2	16	NA	TRBJ2-7	NA	CASSHSSLGQIPEQYF	TGTGCCAGCAGCCACTCTTCCCTAGGCCAGATCCCGGAGCAGTACTTC
TRBV27	13	NA	TRBJ2-7	NA	CASSYAGPYEQYF	TGTGCCAGCAGTTATGCGGGACCCTACGAGCAGTACTTC
TRBV27	14	NA	TRBJ2-3	NA	CASSYSGILDTQYF	TGTGCCAGCAGTTACTCGGGGATACTGGATACGCAGTATTTT
TRBV30	13	NA	TRBJ2-7	NA	CAWSSRGDYEQYF	TGTGCCTGGAGTTCCAGGGGGGACTACGAGCAGTACTTC
TRBV14	15	TRBD1	TRBJ1-2	NA	CASSPAGTGSNGYTF	TGTGCCAGCAGCCCAGCCGGGACAGGGTCCAATGGCTACACCTTC
TRBV10-2	17	TRBD2	TRBJ2-3	NA	CASSPGTSGSRTDTQYF	TGCGCCAGCAGCCCGGGGACTAGCGGGAGCAGGACAGATACGCAGTATTTT
TRBV11-2	16	NA	TRBJ2-3	NA	CASRFTQGNITDTQYF	TGTGCCAGCAGGTTTACACAGGGAAATATCACAGATACGCAGTATTTT
TRBV7-9	13	NA	TRBJ1-2	NA	CASSLNLAEGYTF	TGTGCCAGCAGCTTGAACTTAGCGGAAGGCTACACCTTC
TRBV6-5	16	TRBD2	TRBJ2-1	NA	CASSYSPSGDYNEQFF	TGTGCCAGCAGTTACTCCCCTAGCGGAGACTACAATGAGCAGTTCTTC
TRBV9	15	TRBD2	TRBJ2-7	few	CASSVVASGGDEQYF	TGTGCCAGCAGCGTAGTAGCTAGCGGGGGCGACGAGCAGTACTTC
TRBV10-3	13	NA	TRBJ1-5	NA	CAISAAENQPQHF	TGTGCCATCAGTGCGGCAGAAAATCAGCCCCAGCATTTT
TRBV2	16	TRBD1	TRBJ1-5	NA	CASSDRGRNSNQPQHF	TGTGCCAGCAGTGACAGGGGGAGAAATAGCAATCAGCCCCAGCATTTT
TRBV3-1/TRBV3-2	16	TRBD2	TRBJ2-3	NA	CASSQGPSGNTDTQYF	TGTGCCAGCAGCCAAGGACCTAGCGGCAACACAGATACGCAGTATTTT
TRBV4-1	14	NA	TRBJ1-1	NA	CASSQDPRWTEAFF	TGCGCCAGCAGCCAAGACCCGAGGTGGACTGAAGCTTTCTTT
TRBV6-2/TRBV6-3	15	NA	TRBJ2-5	NA	CASSYGGLTQETQYF	TGTGCCAGCAGTTACGGGGGGCTCACCCAAGAGACCCAGTACTTC
TRBV20-1	15	TRBD2	TRBJ2-3	NA	CSASSGTSVTDTQYF	TGCAGTGCTAGTTCCGGGACTAGCGTAACAGATACGCAGTATTTT
TRBV12-3/TRBV12-4	13	NA	TRBJ1-2	NA	CASSWGRTYGYTF	TGTGCCAGCAGTTGGGGTCGTACCTATGGCTACACCTTC
TRBV7-9	16	NA	TRBJ2-2	NA	CASSPRADANTGELFF	TGTGCCAGCAGCCCACGGGCAGACGCGAACACCGGGGAGCTGTTTTTT
TRBV5-1	16	TRBD1	TRBJ2-5	NA	CASSLGDRGRGETQYF	TGCGCCAGCAGCTTGGGGGACAGGGGGCGCGGAGAGACCCAGTACTTC
TRBV4-1	17	TRBD2	TRBJ2-1	NA	CASSPALAGGPYNEQFF	TGCGCCAGCAGCCCCGCACTAGCGGGGGGGCCCTACAATGAGCAGTTCTTC
TRBV7-9	13	TRBD1	TRBJ1-1	NA	CASREGADTEAFF	TGTGCCAGCAGAGAGGGGGCAGACACTGAAGCTTTCTTT
TRBV6-5	15	NA	TRBJ1-2	NA	CASSYSVSGRYGYTF	TGTGCCAGCAGTTACTCGGTATCAGGGCGCTATGGCTACACCTTC
TRBV11-2	12	NA	TRBJ2-5	few	CASSPLGETQYF	TGTGCCAGCAGCCCTCTTGGGGAGACCCAGTACTTC
TRBV25-1	14	TRBD2	TRBJ2-7	NA	CASSPTSGLYEQYF	TGTGCCAGCAGCCCGACTAGCGGACTCTACGAGCAGTACTTC
TRBV29-1	12	NA	TRBJ2-5	NA	CSVGQNQETQYF	TGCAGCGTTGGGCAGAACCAAGAGACCCAGTACTTC
TRBV5-1	15	TRBD1	TRBJ2-7	NA	CASSPRTGLIYEQYF	TGCGCCAGCAGCCCCCGGACAGGGTTAATCTACGAGCAGTACTTC
TRBV5-1	14	NA	TRBJ2-7	NA	CASRAGTDYYEQYF	TGCGCCAGCAGAGCCGGGACCGACTACTACGAGCAGTACTTC
TRBV12-2	14	NA	TRBJ1-6	few	CASRRGTGVSPLHF	TGTGCAAGTCGCCGCGGGACAGGGGTGTCACCCCTCCACTTT
TRBV9	16	NA	TRBJ2-2	few	CASSVGLVGNTGELFF	TGTGCCAGCAGCGTAGGCTTAGTAGGGAACACCGGGGAGCTGTTTTTT